What follows is one TCR beta chain and its context. This sample is drawn from a study of T-cell reconstitution after alpha-beta-depleted transplantation in children. This CDR3 has 15 residues. CDR1 and CDR2 (germline): LGHDT, YNNKEL (reference sequence). Trimming shortened V by 5 bases and J by 0 bases, and 10 bases separated the two germline ends. Molecular barcoding with unique molecular identifiers was used for the TCRbeta library. One entry per CDR3 protein, called by TCRdb with MiXCR from the PCR reads. Of roughly 500,000 distinct CDR3 sequences detected, about 31% appear once; the ten largest clones hold around 2.5%.

The specimen comprised PBMCs from the stem cell graft donor, sampled from the stem cell graft. The chain uses TRBV3-1 and TRBJ1-4; a possible D gene is TRBD1 (5 bases). The TCR originated in a human donor who donated a stem cell graft to a child with aplastic anemia. CDR3 DNA: TGTGCCAGCAGCGGGGGACCGGCAACTAATGAAAAACTGTTTTTT. Protein product: CASSGGPATNEKLFF.